A selection of T cell receptor beta chains follows, all from one sample in a study of blood T cell repertoires in COVID-19. TCRdb's table, derived via immunoSEQ multiplex PCR, lists solely in-frame clones and lacks some. This sample has about 120,000 clones, with roughly 85% found just once. Sequencing input: peripheral blood. These receptor sequences come from a man between 40 and 49 years old with acute or convalescent COVID-19. Both conserved end residues are part of each CDR3. The order of the fields is J gene, V gene, D gene, clone size, CDR3 DNA, CDR3 protein. A D gene is named only where the DNA matches it firmly. Clone size is shown for a subset of rows, as once, few, many or a class of expanded clone.

J: TRBJ2-3; V: TRBV7-3; D: NA; size: NA; DNA: TGTGCCAGCAGCTTAAATTCGGCAGGGGAAACGCAGTATTTT; CDR3: CASSLNSAGETQYF
J: TRBJ1-4; V: TRBV19; D: NA; size: NA; DNA: TGTGCCAGTAGTACGGGAGAAAAACTGTTTTTT; CDR3: CASSTGEKLFF
J: TRBJ1-5; V: TRBV5-6; D: TRBD1; size: NA; DNA: TGTGCCAGCAGTGATCAGGGGGCTTGGGGTCAGCCCCAGCATTTT; CDR3: CASSDQGAWGQPQHF
J: TRBJ2-7; V: TRBV10-3; D: NA; size: NA; DNA: TGTGCCATCAGTGAGTCGACGGGGGAGCAGTACTTC; CDR3: CAISESTGEQYF
J: TRBJ1-5; V: TRBV14; D: TRBD1; size: NA; DNA: TGTGCCAGCAGCCAGGGGGGACAGGGGAGACAGCCCCAGCATTTT; CDR3: CASSQGGQGRQPQHF
J: TRBJ2-7; V: TRBV20-1; D: NA; size: NA; DNA: TGCAGTGCTAGTGGCATCCCGACTTCGGAGCAGTACTTC; CDR3: CSASGIPTSEQYF
J: TRBJ2-5; V: TRBV7-9; D: NA; size: NA; DNA: TGTGCCAGCAGCTCTACGAGAGGAGAGACCCAGTACTTC; CDR3: CASSSTRGETQYF
J: TRBJ2-3; V: TRBV11-2; D: NA; size: NA; DNA: TGTGCCAGCAGCTTAGTTTTCGGAGATACGCAGTATTTT; CDR3: CASSLVFGDTQYF
J: TRBJ1-2; V: TRBV30; D: NA; size: once; DNA: TGTGCCTGGAGTTTGGGGGCGCGAGATGGCTACACCTTC; CDR3: CAWSLGARDGYTF
J: TRBJ1-1; V: TRBV7-9; D: NA; size: NA; DNA: TGTGCCAGCAGCTTAGTCTCCGGGTCTGAAGCTTTCTTT; CDR3: CASSLVSGSEAFF
J: TRBJ2-1; V: TRBV5-1; D: TRBD1; size: once; DNA: TGCGCCAGCACTGGTACTTCAGGGGGCTCCTACAATGAGCAGTTCTTC; CDR3: CASTGTSGGSYNEQFF
J: TRBJ2-3; V: TRBV29-1; D: NA; size: NA; DNA: TGCAGCGTTGAAGGGGGCGGCCTAAAGATCCCAGATACGCAGTATTTT; CDR3: CSVEGGGLKIPDTQYF
J: TRBJ2-5; V: TRBV3-1/TRBV3-2; D: TRBD1; size: once; DNA: TGTGCCAGCAGCCAGTGGACAGGGGGAGAGACCCAGTACTTC; CDR3: CASSQWTGGETQYF
J: TRBJ1-1; V: TRBV5-1; D: NA; size: NA; DNA: TGCGCCAGCAGCTTGTCGACAGGACAAACTGAAGCTTTCTTT; CDR3: CASSLSTGQTEAFF
J: TRBJ2-1; V: TRBV2; D: NA; size: NA; DNA: TGTGCCAGCAGAGTTGGCGGAACCGACAATGAGCAGTTCTTC; CDR3: CASRVGGTDNEQFF
J: TRBJ2-3; V: TRBV27; D: NA; size: NA; DNA: TGTGCCAGCAGTCCCTCCAGGGGGGGCACAGATACGCAGTATTTT; CDR3: CASSPSRGGTDTQYF
J: TRBJ2-4; V: TRBV2; D: NA; size: NA; DNA: TGTGCCAGCAAGGGGGATTCCAAAAACATTCAGTACTTC; CDR3: CASKGDSKNIQYF
J: TRBJ2-7; V: TRBV6-2/TRBV6-3; D: NA; size: few; DNA: TGTGCCAGCAGCTCTTCTCGGGACACCTCCTACGAGCAGTACTTC; CDR3: CASSSSRDTSYEQYF
J: TRBJ2-5; V: TRBV25-1; D: NA; size: NA; DNA: TGTGCCAGCAGTGAATCGGGGTACCAAGAGACCCAGTACTTC; CDR3: CASSESGYQETQYF
J: TRBJ1-2; V: TRBV30; D: NA; size: NA; DNA: TGTGCCTGGAGTTCCCGAGGGGACACCCTCGCGAATTGGGGCTATGGCTACACCTTC; CDR3: CAWSSRGDTLANWGYGYTF
J: TRBJ2-3; V: TRBV2; D: NA; size: NA; DNA: TGTGCCAGCAGTGGCGGTATGGGCACAGATACGCAGTATTTT; CDR3: CASSGGMGTDTQYF
J: TRBJ2-6; V: TRBV3-1/TRBV3-2; D: TRBD1; size: NA; DNA: TGTGCCAGCAGCCTTGGGGACAGGTCAAAGGGTGGGGCCAACGTCCTGACTTTC; CDR3: CASSLGDRSKGGANVLTF
J: TRBJ2-3; V: TRBV9; D: TRBD1; size: NA; DNA: TGTGCCAGCAGCGCAAATCAGGGGGCAGATACGCAGTATTTT; CDR3: CASSANQGADTQYF
J: TRBJ2-3; V: TRBV4-3; D: NA; size: once; DNA: TGCGCCAGCAGCCAAGATCCCAGTAGCACAGATACGCAGTATTTT; CDR3: CASSQDPSSTDTQYF
J: TRBJ1-5; V: TRBV24-1; D: NA; size: NA; DNA: TGTGCCACCGCTCGGACGGGACTCAATCAGCCCCAGCATTTT; CDR3: CATARTGLNQPQHF
J: TRBJ2-7; V: TRBV6-2/TRBV6-3; D: TRBD2; size: once; DNA: TGTGCCAGCAGCGGACTAGCGGGGACCTACGAGCAGTACTTC; CDR3: CASSGLAGTYEQYF
J: TRBJ2-3; V: TRBV4-3; D: TRBD2; size: NA; DNA: TGCGCCAGCAGCCCCGGGACTAGCGGGGAGACAGATACGCAGTATTTT; CDR3: CASSPGTSGETDTQYF
J: TRBJ2-3; V: TRBV19; D: TRBD2; size: NA; DNA: TGTGCCAGTAGTCCGCTAGCGGGGCTAATCACTAGCACAGATACGCAGTATTTT; CDR3: CASSPLAGLITSTDTQYF
J: TRBJ1-4; V: TRBV10-1; D: TRBD1; size: NA; DNA: TGCGCCGGAGAAAAGCCGGGACAGACAGATGCAACTAATGAAAAACTGTTTTTT; CDR3: CAGEKPGQTDATNEKLFF
J: TRBJ2-7; V: TRBV2; D: NA; size: NA; DNA: TGTGCCAGCAGTTCCGACAGGTACTCCTACGAGCAGTACTTC; CDR3: CASSSDRYSYEQYF
J: TRBJ2-1; V: TRBV15; D: NA; size: NA; DNA: TGTGCCACCAGCAGAGTCCTTCAGGGTTGGAATGAGCAGTTCTTC; CDR3: CATSRVLQGWNEQFF
J: TRBJ2-7; V: TRBV11-2; D: TRBD2; size: NA; DNA: TGTGCCAGCAGCTTAGATCGGGGGGGACTGAACTACGAGCAGTACTTC; CDR3: CASSLDRGGLNYEQYF
J: TRBJ1-1; V: TRBV9; D: TRBD1; size: NA; DNA: TGTGCCAGCAGCCTGGGACAGGGGAACACTGAAGCTTTCTTT; CDR3: CASSLGQGNTEAFF
J: TRBJ2-4; V: TRBV11-2; D: TRBD2; size: NA; DNA: TGTGCCAGCAGCTTAGATCCGGGACTAGCGGGGCTCCCGGGCAAAAACATTCAGTACTTC; CDR3: CASSLDPGLAGLPGKNIQYF
J: TRBJ2-3; V: TRBV2; D: TRBD1; size: NA; DNA: TGTGCCAGCAGTGACCCAGACAGGGGAAGACGGACAGATACGCAGTATTTT; CDR3: CASSDPDRGRRTDTQYF
J: TRBJ1-2; V: TRBV19; D: TRBD1; size: once; DNA: TGTGCCATCCGGGACAGGGGCATCTATGGCTACACCTTC; CDR3: CAIRDRGIYGYTF
J: TRBJ2-5; V: TRBV9; D: TRBD2; size: NA; DNA: TGTGCCAGCAGCACCGGGACTAGCGGGGGGGCCGGGGAGACCCAGTACTTC; CDR3: CASSTGTSGGAGETQYF
J: TRBJ1-1; V: TRBV11-2; D: NA; size: NA; DNA: TGTGCCAGCAGCCCAACGCGGGTAGAAGCTTTCTTT; CDR3: CASSPTRVEAFF
J: TRBJ1-2; V: TRBV18; D: NA; size: NA; DNA: TGTGCCAGCACACCGGGCGGACAGCAACTCTATGGCTACACCTTC; CDR3: CASTPGGQQLYGYTF
J: TRBJ2-1; V: TRBV18; D: TRBD2; size: NA; DNA: TGTGCCAGCTCACGGGGACTAGCGGGTACCAATGAGCAGTTCTTC; CDR3: CASSRGLAGTNEQFF
J: TRBJ2-3; V: TRBV3-1/TRBV3-2; D: NA; size: few; DNA: TGTGCCAGCAGCCAAACGGGCCGGACTGAGGCCGATACGCAGTATTTT; CDR3: CASSQTGRTEADTQYF
J: TRBJ2-3; V: TRBV7-2; D: NA; size: NA; DNA: TGTGCCAGCAGCTTAGTCGTGTCCGATACGCAGTATTTT; CDR3: CASSLVVSDTQYF
J: TRBJ1-2; V: TRBV4-1; D: TRBD1; size: NA; DNA: TGCGCCAGCAGCCAAGGGCAGGGGGGACACTATGGCTACACCTTC; CDR3: CASSQGQGGHYGYTF
J: TRBJ1-5; V: TRBV15; D: TRBD1; size: NA; DNA: TGTGCCACCAGCAGCGATGGACAGGCCAATCAGCCCCAGCATTTT; CDR3: CATSSDGQANQPQHF
J: TRBJ2-7; V: TRBV7-9; D: NA; size: NA; DNA: TGTGCCAGCAGCTTAGCGCAAAACAGCTACGAGCAGTACTTC; CDR3: CASSLAQNSYEQYF
J: TRBJ2-7; V: TRBV5-6; D: TRBD2; size: NA; DNA: TGTGCCAGCAGCTGGGGGACTAGCGGGGTATACGAGCAGTACTTC; CDR3: CASSWGTSGVYEQYF
J: TRBJ1-1; V: TRBV19; D: NA; size: NA; DNA: TGTGCCAGTAGATGGGTCGAGGGAGGCACTGAAGCTTTCTTT; CDR3: CASRWVEGGTEAFF
J: TRBJ2-3; V: TRBV9; D: TRBD2; size: NA; DNA: TGTGCCAGCAGCGATGTGGGACTAGCCTCAGATACGCAGTATTTT; CDR3: CASSDVGLASDTQYF
J: TRBJ2-1; V: TRBV24-1; D: TRBD2; size: NA; DNA: TGTGCCACCAGTGATATAGCGGGGGGTTATCGAGAGCAGTTCTTC; CDR3: CATSDIAGGYREQFF
J: TRBJ1-1; V: TRBV24-1; D: TRBD1; size: NA; DNA: TGTGCCACCAGTGAATCTCCCTCATCGGGACAGGGTCACACTGAAGCTTTCTTT; CDR3: CATSESPSSGQGHTEAFF
J: TRBJ1-1; V: TRBV7-3; D: NA; size: NA; DNA: TGTGCCAGCAGCTTAGGGGGGAGCACTATGAACACTGAAGCTTTCTTT; CDR3: CASSLGGSTMNTEAFF
J: TRBJ1-3; V: TRBV25-1; D: TRBD1; size: NA; DNA: TGTGCCAGCAGTGCGCCTCCAGGGACAGCTCGAGGAAACACCATATATTTT; CDR3: CASSAPPGTARGNTIYF
J: TRBJ2-7; V: TRBV19; D: TRBD1; size: once; DNA: TGTGCCAGTAGTACCCCCAGGACAGGGAAGAAGACCTACGAGCAGTACTTC; CDR3: CASSTPRTGKKTYEQYF
J: TRBJ1-6; V: TRBV7-7; D: NA; size: few; DNA: TGTGCCAGCAGCTTAGGTCGGAATTCACCCCTCCACTTT; CDR3: CASSLGRNSPLHF
J: TRBJ2-7; V: TRBV11-1; D: TRBD2; size: NA; DNA: TGTGCCAGCAGCGGCGGTAGCGGGGACTACGAGCAGTACTTC; CDR3: CASSGGSGDYEQYF
J: TRBJ2-7; V: TRBV18; D: NA; size: NA; DNA: TGTGCCAGCTCACCCACGGCGGGGCCGTTTGGGCAGTACTTC; CDR3: CASSPTAGPFGQYF
J: TRBJ2-7; V: TRBV6-5; D: NA; size: NA; DNA: TGTGCCAGCAGTCTGGGGCCGGCCCCCTCCTACGAGCAGTACTTC; CDR3: CASSLGPAPSYEQYF
J: TRBJ1-1; V: TRBV2; D: TRBD1; size: NA; DNA: TGTGCCAGCAGTTTATACAGGGGTGAGGAAGCTTTCTTT; CDR3: CASSLYRGEEAFF
J: TRBJ2-2; V: TRBV9; D: NA; size: NA; DNA: TGTGCCAGCAGCGTAGGACTTAGCGGAACCGGGGAGCTGTTTTTT; CDR3: CASSVGLSGTGELFF
J: TRBJ1-1; V: TRBV7-9; D: NA; size: NA; DNA: TGTGCCAGCAGCCAAGGACAGCTCACTGAAGCTTTCTTT; CDR3: CASSQGQLTEAFF